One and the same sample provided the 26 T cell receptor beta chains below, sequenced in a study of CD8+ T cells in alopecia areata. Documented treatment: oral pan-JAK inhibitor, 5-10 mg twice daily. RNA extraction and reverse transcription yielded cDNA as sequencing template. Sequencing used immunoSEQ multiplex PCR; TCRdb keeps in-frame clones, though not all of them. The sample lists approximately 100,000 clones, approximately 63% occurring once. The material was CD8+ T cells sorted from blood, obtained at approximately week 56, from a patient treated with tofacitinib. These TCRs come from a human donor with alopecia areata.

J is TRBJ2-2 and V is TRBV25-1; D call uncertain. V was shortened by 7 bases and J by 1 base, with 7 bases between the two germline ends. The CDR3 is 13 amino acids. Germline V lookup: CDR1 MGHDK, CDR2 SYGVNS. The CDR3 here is CASTRKNTGELFF. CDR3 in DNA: TGTGCCAGCACACGGAAGAACACCGGGGAGCTGTTTTTT.

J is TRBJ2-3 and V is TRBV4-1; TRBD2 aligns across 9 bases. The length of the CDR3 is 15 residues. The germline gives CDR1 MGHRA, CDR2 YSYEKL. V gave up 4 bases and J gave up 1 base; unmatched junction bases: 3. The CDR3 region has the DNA TGCGCCAGCAGCCCAGTAGCGGGGGGCACAGATACGCAGTATTTT. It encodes CASSPVAGGTDTQYF.

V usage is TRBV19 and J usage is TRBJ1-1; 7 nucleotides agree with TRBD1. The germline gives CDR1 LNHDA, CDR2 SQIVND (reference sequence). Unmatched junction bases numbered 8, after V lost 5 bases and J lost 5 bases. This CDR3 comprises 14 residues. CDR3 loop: CASSAPTGLTEAFF. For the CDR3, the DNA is TGTGCCAGTAGTGCCCCGACAGGGTTAACTGAAGCTTTCTTT. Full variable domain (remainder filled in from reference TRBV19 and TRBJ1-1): DGGITQSPKYLFRKEGQNVTLSCEQNLNHDAMYWYRQDPGQGLRLIYYSQIVNDFQKGDIAEGYSVSREKKESFPLTVTSAQKNPTAFYLCASSAPTGLTEAFFGQGTRLTVV.

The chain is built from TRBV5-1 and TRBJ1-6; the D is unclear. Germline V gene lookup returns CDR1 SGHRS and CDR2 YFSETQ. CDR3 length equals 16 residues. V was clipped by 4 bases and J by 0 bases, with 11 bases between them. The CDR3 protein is CASSLTLSSYNSPLHF. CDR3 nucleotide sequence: TGCGCCAGCAGCCTGACCCTGAGCTCCTATAATTCACCCCTCCACTTT.

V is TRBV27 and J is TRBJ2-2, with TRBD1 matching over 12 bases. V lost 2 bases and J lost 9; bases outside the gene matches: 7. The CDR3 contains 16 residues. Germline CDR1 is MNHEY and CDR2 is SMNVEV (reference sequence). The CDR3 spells CASSLPGTGGMRELFF. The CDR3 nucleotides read TGTGCCAGCAGTTTACCTGGGACAGGGGGCATGAGGGAGCTGTTTTTT.

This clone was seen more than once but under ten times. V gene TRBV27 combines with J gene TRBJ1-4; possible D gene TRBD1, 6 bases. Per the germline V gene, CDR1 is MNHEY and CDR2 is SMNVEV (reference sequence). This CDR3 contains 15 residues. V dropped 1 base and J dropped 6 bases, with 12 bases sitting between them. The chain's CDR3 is CASSLWSGDHEKLFF. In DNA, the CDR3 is TGTGCCAGCAGTTTATGGTCAGGGGATCATGAAAAACTGTTTTTT.

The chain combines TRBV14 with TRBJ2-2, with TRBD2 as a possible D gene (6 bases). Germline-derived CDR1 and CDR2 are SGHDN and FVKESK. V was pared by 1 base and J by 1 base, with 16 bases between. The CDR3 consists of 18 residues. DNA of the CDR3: TGTGCCAGCAGCCAAGTAAAGGGAGGTGGCGGGAACACCGGGGAGCTGTTTTTT. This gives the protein CASSQVKGGGGNTGELFF. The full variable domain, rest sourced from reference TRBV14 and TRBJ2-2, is EAGVTQFPSHSVIEKGQTVTLRCDPISGHDNLYWYRRVMGKEIKFLLHFVKESKQDESGMPNNRFLAERTGGTYSTLKVQPAELEDSGVYFCASSQVKGGGGNTGELFFGEGSRLTVL.

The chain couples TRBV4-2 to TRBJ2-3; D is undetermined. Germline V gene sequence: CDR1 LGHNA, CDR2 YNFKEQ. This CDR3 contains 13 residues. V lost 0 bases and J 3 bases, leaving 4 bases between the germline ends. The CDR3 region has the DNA TGTGCCAGCAGCCAAGAAGGAACAGATACGCAGTATTTT. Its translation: CASSQEGTDTQYF.

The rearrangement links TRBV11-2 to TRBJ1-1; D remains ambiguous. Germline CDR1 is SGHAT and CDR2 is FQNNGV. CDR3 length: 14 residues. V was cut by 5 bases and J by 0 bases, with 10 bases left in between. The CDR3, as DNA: TGTGCCAGCAGCGCCGCGGGATTGAACACTGAAGCTTTCTTT. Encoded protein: CASSAAGLNTEAFF.

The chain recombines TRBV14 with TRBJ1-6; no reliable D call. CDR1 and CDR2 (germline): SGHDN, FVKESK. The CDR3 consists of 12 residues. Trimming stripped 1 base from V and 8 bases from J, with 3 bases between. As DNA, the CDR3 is TGTGCCAGCAGCCAAGGGGATTCACCCCTCCACTTT. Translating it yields CASSQGDSPLHF.

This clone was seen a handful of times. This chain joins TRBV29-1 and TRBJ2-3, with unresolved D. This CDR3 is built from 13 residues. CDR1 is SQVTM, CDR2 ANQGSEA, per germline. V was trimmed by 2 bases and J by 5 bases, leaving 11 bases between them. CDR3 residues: CSVESVYVDTQYF. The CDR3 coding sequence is TGCAGCGTTGAATCGGTATACGTAGATACGCAGTATTTT.

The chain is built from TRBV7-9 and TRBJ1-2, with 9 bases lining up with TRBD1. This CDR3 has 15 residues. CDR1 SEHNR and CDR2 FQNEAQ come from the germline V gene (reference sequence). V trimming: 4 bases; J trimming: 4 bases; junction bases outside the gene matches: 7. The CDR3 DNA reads TGTGCCAGCAGCTCCGCGGACAGGGGTTTCTATGGCTACACCTTC. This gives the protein CASSSADRGFYGYTF.

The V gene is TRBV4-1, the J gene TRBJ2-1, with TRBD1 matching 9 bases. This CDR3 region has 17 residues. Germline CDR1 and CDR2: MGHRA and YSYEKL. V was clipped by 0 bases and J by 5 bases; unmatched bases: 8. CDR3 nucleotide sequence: TGCGCCAGCAGCCAAGAGGCCCGACAGGGGGTTAACAATGAGCAGTTCTTC. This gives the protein CASSQEARQGVNNEQFF.

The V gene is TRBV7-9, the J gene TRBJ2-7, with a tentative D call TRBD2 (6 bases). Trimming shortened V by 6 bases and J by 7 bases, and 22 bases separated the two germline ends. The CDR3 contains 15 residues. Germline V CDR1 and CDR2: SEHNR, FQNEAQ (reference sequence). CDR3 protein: CASSPPARGSWEQYF. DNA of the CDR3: TGTGCCAGCAGTCCCCCGGCGCGGGGTTCCTGGGAGCAGTACTTC.

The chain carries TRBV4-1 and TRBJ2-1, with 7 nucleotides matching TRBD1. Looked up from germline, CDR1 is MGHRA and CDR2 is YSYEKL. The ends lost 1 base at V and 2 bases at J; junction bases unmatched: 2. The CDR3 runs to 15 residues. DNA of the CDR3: TGCGCCAGCAGCCAAGGGACAGGAGCCTACAATGAGCAGTTCTTC. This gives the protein CASSQGTGAYNEQFF.

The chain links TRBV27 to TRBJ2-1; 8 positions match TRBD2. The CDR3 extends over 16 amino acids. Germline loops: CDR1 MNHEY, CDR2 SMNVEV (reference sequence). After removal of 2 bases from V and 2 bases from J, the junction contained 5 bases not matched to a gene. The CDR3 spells CASSLAGGFAYNEQFF. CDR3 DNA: TGTGCCAGCAGTTTAGCGGGGGGCTTCGCCTACAATGAGCAGTTCTTC.

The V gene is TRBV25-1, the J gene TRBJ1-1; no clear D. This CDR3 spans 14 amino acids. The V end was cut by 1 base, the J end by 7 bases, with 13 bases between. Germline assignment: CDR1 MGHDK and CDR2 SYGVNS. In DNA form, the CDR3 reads TGTGCCAGCAGTGAATGGTGGAGGGAAAGTGAAGCTTTCTTT. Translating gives CASSEWWRESEAFF. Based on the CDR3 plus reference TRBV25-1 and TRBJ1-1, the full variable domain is EADIYQTPRYLVIGTGKKITLECSQTMGHDKMYWYQQDPGMELHLIHYSYGVNSTEKGDLSSESTVSRIRTEHFPLTLESARPSHTSQYLCASSEWWRESEAFFGQGTRLTVV.

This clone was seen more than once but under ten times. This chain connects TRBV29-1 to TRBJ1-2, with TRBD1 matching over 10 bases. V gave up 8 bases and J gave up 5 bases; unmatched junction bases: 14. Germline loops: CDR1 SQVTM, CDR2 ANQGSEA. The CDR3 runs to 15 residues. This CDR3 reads CSTNPRDRGFYGYTF. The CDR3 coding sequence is TGCAGCACGAACCCCCGGGACAGGGGATTTTATGGCTACACCTTC.

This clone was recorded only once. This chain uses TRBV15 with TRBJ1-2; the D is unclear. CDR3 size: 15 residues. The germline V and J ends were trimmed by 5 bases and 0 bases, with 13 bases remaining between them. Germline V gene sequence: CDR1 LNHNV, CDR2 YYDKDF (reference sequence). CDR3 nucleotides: TGTGCCACCAGCGAAGAGCCGACCTCTAACTATGGCTACACCTTC. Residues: CATSEEPTSNYGYTF.

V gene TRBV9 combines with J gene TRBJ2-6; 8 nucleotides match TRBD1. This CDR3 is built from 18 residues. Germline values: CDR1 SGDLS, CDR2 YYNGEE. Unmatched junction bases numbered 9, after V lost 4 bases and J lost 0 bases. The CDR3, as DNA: TGTGCCAGCAGCTCCCCAGGGGGCGAGGGCTCTGGGGCCAACGTCCTGACTTTC. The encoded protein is CASSSPGGEGSGANVLTF.

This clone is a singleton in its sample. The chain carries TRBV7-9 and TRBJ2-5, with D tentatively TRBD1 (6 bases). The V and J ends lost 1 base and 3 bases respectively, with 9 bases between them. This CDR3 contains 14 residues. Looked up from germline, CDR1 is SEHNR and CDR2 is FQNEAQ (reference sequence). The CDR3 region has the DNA TGTGCCAGCAGCTTAGTGGCAGGGGAAGAGACCCAGTACTTC. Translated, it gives CASSLVAGEETQYF.

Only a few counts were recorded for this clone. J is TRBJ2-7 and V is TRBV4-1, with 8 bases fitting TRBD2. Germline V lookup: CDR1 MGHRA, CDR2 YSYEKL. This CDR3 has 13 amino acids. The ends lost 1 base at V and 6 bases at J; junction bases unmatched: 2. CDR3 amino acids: CASSQGLATEQYF. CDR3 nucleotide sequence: TGCGCCAGCAGCCAAGGACTAGCGACCGAGCAGTACTTC.

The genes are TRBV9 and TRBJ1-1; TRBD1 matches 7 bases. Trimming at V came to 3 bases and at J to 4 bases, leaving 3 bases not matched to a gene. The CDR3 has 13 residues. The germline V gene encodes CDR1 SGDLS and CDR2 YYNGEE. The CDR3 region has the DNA TGTGCCAGCAGCGCCGGGACAGCCACTGAAGCTTTCTTT. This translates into CASSAGTATEAFF. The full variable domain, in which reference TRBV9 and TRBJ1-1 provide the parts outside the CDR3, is DSGVTQTPKHLITATGQRVTLRCSPRSGDLSVYWYQQSLDQGLQFLIQYYNGEERAKGNILERFSAQQFPDLHSELNLSSLELGDSALYFCASSAGTATEAFFGQGTRLTVV.

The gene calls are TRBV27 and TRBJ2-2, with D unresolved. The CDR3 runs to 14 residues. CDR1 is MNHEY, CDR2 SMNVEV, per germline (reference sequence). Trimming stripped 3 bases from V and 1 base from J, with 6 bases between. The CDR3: CASSLAGNTGELFF. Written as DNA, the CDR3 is TGTGCCAGCAGTTTGGCAGGGAACACCGGGGAGCTGTTTTTT.

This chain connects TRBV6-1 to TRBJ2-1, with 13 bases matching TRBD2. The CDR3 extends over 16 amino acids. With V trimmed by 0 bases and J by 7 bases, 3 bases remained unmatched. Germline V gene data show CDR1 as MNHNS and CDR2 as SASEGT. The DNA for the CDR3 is TGTGCCAGCAGTGAAGCTGGGACTAGCGGGGAGAATGAGCAGTTCTTC. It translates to CASSEAGTSGENEQFF.

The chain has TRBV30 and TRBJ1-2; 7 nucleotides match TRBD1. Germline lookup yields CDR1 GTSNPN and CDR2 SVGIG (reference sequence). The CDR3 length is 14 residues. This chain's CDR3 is CANEPLGQAEGYTF. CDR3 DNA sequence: TGTGCAAACGAGCCCCTCGGACAGGCGGAAGGCTACACCTTC. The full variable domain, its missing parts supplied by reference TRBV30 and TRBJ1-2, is SQTIHQWPATLVQPVGSPLSLECTVEGTSNPNLYWYRQAAGRGLQLLFYSVGIGQISSEVPQNLSASRPQDRQFILSSKKLLLSDSGFYLCANEPLGQAEGYTFGSGTRLTVV.